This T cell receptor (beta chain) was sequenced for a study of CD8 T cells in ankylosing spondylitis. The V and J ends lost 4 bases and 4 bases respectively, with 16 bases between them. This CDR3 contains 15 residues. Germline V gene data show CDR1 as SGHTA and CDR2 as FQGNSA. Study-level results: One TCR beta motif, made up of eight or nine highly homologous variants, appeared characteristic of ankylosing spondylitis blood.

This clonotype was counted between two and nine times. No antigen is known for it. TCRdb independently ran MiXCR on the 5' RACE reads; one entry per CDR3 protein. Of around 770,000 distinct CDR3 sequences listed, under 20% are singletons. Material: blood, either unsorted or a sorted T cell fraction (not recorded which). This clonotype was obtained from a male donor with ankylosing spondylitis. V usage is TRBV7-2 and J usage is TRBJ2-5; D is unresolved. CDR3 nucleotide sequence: TGTGCCAGCAGCTCCTCTTATCTCACAGCAGAGACCCAGTACTTC. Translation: CASSSSYLTAETQYF.